A selection of T cell receptor beta chains follows, all from one sample in a study of shared clonotypes between healthy human individuals. Profiling relied on immunoSEQ multiplex PCR, and the TCRdb table lists in-frame clones only, not all of them. The sample shows just over 2,000,000 clones, approximately 95% of them seen only once. The sequencing input was naive CD8+ T cells sorted from blood. Receptor source: a young man in good health. Each CDR3 is given with its conserved first and last residue. D genes are given only for firm matches. Clone size is given for some rows only: seen once, a few or many times, or a class if the clone is expanded.

CDR3 DNA	CDR3 protein	D gene	V gene	J gene	clone size
TGCAGCGTTGAGCAGGGAAGCTACGAGCAGTACTTC	CSVEQGSYEQYF	.	TRBV29-1	TRBJ2-7	.
TGTGCCAGCAGCTTGGCCCTTTTATCCGGGGGAACTGAAGCTTTCTTT	CASSLALLSGGTEAFF	.	TRBV5-4	TRBJ1-1	.
TGTGCCAGCAGTCCATTCGCCACTGATCAGCCCCAGCATTTT	CASSPFATDQPQHF	.	TRBV27	TRBJ1-5	.
TGTGCCAGCAACACAGGAGCCCCTAGGGATACGCAGTATTTT	CASNTGAPRDTQYF	.	TRBV9	TRBJ2-3	.
TGTGCCAGCAGTGATACAGGGTACGAGCAGTACTTC	CASSDTGYEQYF	.	TRBV2	TRBJ2-7	.
TGTGCCAGCAGCTTGGCAGGGGACGGAAACACCATATATTTT	CASSLAGDGNTIYF	.	TRBV5-6	TRBJ1-3	.
TGTGCCAGCAGCTTCGGGCGGGAAAACTACGAGCAGTACTTC	CASSFGRENYEQYF	.	TRBV11-2	TRBJ2-7	.
TGTGCCAGCAGCTTAGGGGGCAGCTCCTATAATTCACCCCTCCACTTT	CASSLGGSSYNSPLHF	.	TRBV13	TRBJ1-6	.
TGTGCCAGCAGTACCCGGGACAGAGGCTTCTATGGCTACACCTTC	CASSTRDRGFYGYTF	TRBD1	TRBV27	TRBJ1-2	few
TGTGCCAGCAGCTTAGAAAACCGAAAAATCGAGCAGTACTTC	CASSLENRKIEQYF	.	TRBV13	TRBJ2-7	.
TGTGCCAGCAGTTTATCGCTCGGCCTAGCGTACCAAGAGACCCAGTACTTC	CASSLSLGLAYQETQYF	.	TRBV28	TRBJ2-5	.
TGTGCCAGCAGCTTAGCGGTCGGGCCGCTGTTGAACACTGAAGCTTTCTTT	CASSLAVGPLLNTEAFF	.	TRBV11-2	TRBJ1-1	.
TGTGCATCCATCGCTTCTGGGATATCCTACGAGCAGTACTTC	CASIASGISYEQYF	.	TRBV10-3	TRBJ2-7	.
TGTGCCAGCAGTGAAGCGGGGACCGAAACTAATCAGCCCCAGCATTTT	CASSEAGTETNQPQHF	.	TRBV6-1	TRBJ1-5	.
TGTGCCAGCAGCTCCCCGGGACTAGCGGGAGATGAGCAGTACTTC	CASSSPGLAGDEQYF	TRBD2	TRBV5-4	TRBJ2-7	.
TGCGCCAGCAGCCAAGTTACAGGGTACACTGAAGCTTTCTTT	CASSQVTGYTEAFF	.	TRBV4-1	TRBJ1-1	.
TGCAGCGTTGAAACCATCTCAGTATCGGGACAGGGTAGCAACGAGCAGTACTTC	CSVETISVSGQGSNEQYF	TRBD1	TRBV29-1	TRBJ2-7	.
TGTGCCAGCAGCCTCGGGGGGGCGGCCGGGGAGCTGTTTTTT	CASSLGGAAGELFF	TRBD2	TRBV27	TRBJ2-2	.
TGCGCCAGCAGTGCAACTGGCGGCACTGAAGCTTTCTTT	CASSATGGTEAFF	.	TRBV10-1	TRBJ1-1	.
TGTGCCAGCAGCTTAGTCACCAGGAATGAGCAGTTCTTC	CASSLVTRNEQFF	.	TRBV7-9	TRBJ2-1	once
TGTGCCAGCAGTTTTGCAGACTCCTCCTACGAGCAGTACTTC	CASSFADSSYEQYF	.	TRBV27	TRBJ2-7	.
TGTGCCAGCAGCTTAGAGAGCGGGAGCGAGCAGTACTTC	CASSLESGSEQYF	TRBD2	TRBV7-9	TRBJ2-7	.
TGCAGCGTTGAGGGGACAGCAAGCGCAGATACGCAGTATTTT	CSVEGTASADTQYF	TRBD1	TRBV29-1	TRBJ2-3	.
TGTGCCAGTAGAGGGACAGGGGATTCACCCCTCCACTTT	CASRGTGDSPLHF	TRBD1	TRBV19	TRBJ1-6	.
TGTGCCAGCAGTGAGGGACACGATGTTGCGTACAATGAGCAGTTCTTC	CASSEGHDVAYNEQFF	.	TRBV6-1	TRBJ2-1	.
TGTGCCAGTAGTACACGGACGGCAACTAATGAAAAACTGTTTTTT	CASSTRTATNEKLFF	.	TRBV19	TRBJ1-4	.
TGTGCCAGCAGTTCTCCTAGCGGGAGTCTTAATGAGCAGTTCTTC	CASSSPSGSLNEQFF	TRBD2	TRBV2	TRBJ2-1	.
TGTGCCACCAGCAGAGAGCGGGGGTACAATGAGCAGTTCTTC	CATSRERGYNEQFF	TRBD2	TRBV15	TRBJ2-1	.
TGTGCCAGCAACGAGGGAAATTCTGGAAACACCATATATTTT	CASNEGNSGNTIYF	.	TRBV6-1	TRBJ1-3	once
TGTGCCAGCAGCTTGGCATTGGCGGGGGGCAATGAGCAGTTCTTC	CASSLALAGGNEQFF	TRBD2	TRBV5-5	TRBJ2-1	.
TGTGCCAGCAGCAAGACAGGCGACTACGAGCAGTACTTC	CASSKTGDYEQYF	.	TRBV7-6	TRBJ2-7	.
TGTGCCAGCAGCTTTAGTCTCACCGGGGAGCTGTTTTTT	CASSFSLTGELFF	.	TRBV5-6	TRBJ2-2	.
TGCGCCAGCAGCCCTGATACTAGCGGGGGATCCTACGAGCAGTACTTC	CASSPDTSGGSYEQYF	TRBD2	TRBV5-1	TRBJ2-7	.
TGCGCCAGCAGTCACGACAGGGCCTGGTTCCAAGAGACCCAGTACTTC	CASSHDRAWFQETQYF	TRBD1	TRBV23-1	TRBJ2-5	.
TGCGCCAGCAGCCTAACTTTGGCGGGGGCTACAGATACGCAGTATTTT	CASSLTLAGATDTQYF	.	TRBV4-1	TRBJ2-3	.
TGTGCCAGCAGCTCACACCACTACGAAATGGTTCTAGATTTCTATGGCTACACCTTC	CASSSHHYEMVLDFYGYTF	.	TRBV7-8	TRBJ1-2	.
TGTGCCAGCAGTTTCCGATTGGATTCACCCCTCCACTTT	CASSFRLDSPLHF	.	TRBV28	TRBJ1-6	.
TGTGCCAGCAGCGTAAAGGGCGGGAACACCGGGGAGCTGTTTTTT	CASSVKGGNTGELFF	.	TRBV9	TRBJ2-2	.
TGCGCCAGCAGGGCCGGGACTAGCCGCACAGATACGCAGTATTTT	CASRAGTSRTDTQYF	TRBD2	TRBV4-3	TRBJ2-3	.
TGTGCCAGCTTGGGCAGGGCCACAGATACGCAGTATTTT	CASLGRATDTQYF	.	TRBV6-5	TRBJ2-3	.
TGTGCCAGCAGCTTGGGGGTAGCCGGGCCCTACAATGAGCAGTTCTTC	CASSLGVAGPYNEQFF	.	TRBV5-6	TRBJ2-1	.
TGTGCCAGCAGTCTGGACAGGGGATACACAGATACGCAGTATTTT	CASSLDRGYTDTQYF	TRBD1	TRBV27	TRBJ2-3	.
TGCGCCAGCAGCCAAGATTGGTCAGAAAGTGAAAAACTGTTTTTT	CASSQDWSESEKLFF	.	TRBV4-3	TRBJ1-4	.
TGTGCCGGGGGGACAGGGTACGCCGGGGAGCTGTTTTTT	CAGGTGYAGELFF	TRBD1	TRBV6-1	TRBJ2-2	.
TGTGCCAGCAGTTTTACTCCGGGTTACACTGAAGCTTTCTTT	CASSFTPGYTEAFF	.	TRBV9	TRBJ1-1	.
TGCGCCAGCAGCCAAACCCACCCGACAGGGGGCGATGGCTACACCTTC	CASSQTHPTGGDGYTF	TRBD1	TRBV4-3	TRBJ1-2	.
TGCGCCAGCAGCCTAACAAACACCGGGGAGCTGTTTTTT	CASSLTNTGELFF	.	TRBV4-1	TRBJ2-2	few
TGTGCCTGGAGTCAATCGGGGGGGCCGAGGGGAGACATTCAGTACTTC	CAWSQSGGPRGDIQYF	TRBD2	TRBV30	TRBJ2-4	.
TGTGCCATCAGTGAGTCTTGGGAGCAGTACTTC	CAISESWEQYF	.	TRBV10-3	TRBJ2-7	.
TGTGCCTGGGATGGACAGGGCGACGAGCAGTACTTC	CAWDGQGDEQYF	TRBD1	TRBV30	TRBJ2-7	.
TGTGCCAGCAGTTACTTTTCGGGGAACACTGAAGCTTTCTTT	CASSYFSGNTEAFF	.	TRBV6-5	TRBJ1-1	.
TGCGCCAGCAGCCAAGCGGGGCGCACAGATACGCAGTATTTT	CASSQAGRTDTQYF	.	TRBV4-1	TRBJ2-3	.
TGTGCCAGCAGCTTAGGGTCTCCGTGGGCTGGAAACACCATATATTTT	CASSLGSPWAGNTIYF	.	TRBV7-9	TRBJ1-3	.
TGTGCCAGTAGTATAGGGTCAGCTATGAACACTGAAGCTTTCTTT	CASSIGSAMNTEAFF	.	TRBV19	TRBJ1-1	.
TGTGCCAGCAGCCCGGCGGGGGGCGGTTTTGATACGCAGTATTTT	CASSPAGGGFDTQYF	TRBD2	TRBV7-3	TRBJ2-3	.
TGCGCCAGCAGCCAAGCACACAGGGGAGAATCACCCCTCCACTTT	CASSQAHRGESPLHF	TRBD1	TRBV4-3	TRBJ1-6	.
TGTGCCAGCAGCTTGGGCGGCGGCTATGGCTACACCTTC	CASSLGGGYGYTF	.	TRBV7-9	TRBJ1-2	few
TGTGCCAGCAGCGTAGATGGAGTGACCCACACTGAAGCTTTCTTT	CASSVDGVTHTEAFF	.	TRBV9	TRBJ1-1	.